The clone carrying this T cell receptor (beta chain) turned up a few times. Via MiXCR, TCRdb re-called the RT-PCR reads, giving one row per CDR3 protein. This sample carries more than 450,000 distinct CDR3 sequences, less than 10% of them seen once, and the ten largest clones take over 10%. The sample originates from a study of response to subunit inactivated influenza vaccine. V lost 1 base and J 0 bases, leaving 6 bases between the germline ends. CDR1 is DFQATT and CDR2 is SNEGSKA in the germline V gene (reference sequence). This CDR3 is 13 amino acids long. The TCR comes from a man aged 50 to 75 who received an inactivated influenza vaccine. The V call is TRBV20-1, the J call TRBJ1-1; D gene ambiguous. Sequencing was performed on PBMCs from blood, taken around 2 years after vaccination. CDR3 nucleotides: TGCAGTGCTAGAGTGGGTCTGAACACTGAAGCTTTCTTT. It yields the protein CSARVGLNTEAFF.